The entry below describes one T cell receptor beta chain. Its antigen is unidentified. The CDR3 is 12 residues long. Germline loops: CDR1 SGHRS, CDR2 YFSETQ. V was clipped by 4 bases and J by 8 bases, with 10 bases between them. Some clones are missing from TCRdb's copy, which holds only in-frame ones; the method was immunoSEQ multiplex PCR. The sample holds 81,000 or so clones, 65% to 85% seen once. Healthy donors had no documented immune events, such as infections, while sampled. This entry comes from a study of identifying expanded T cells in peripheral blood. Overall study findings and caveats: About 1.2 clones differed between technical replicates, versus around 15 and 18 over time. Variance in clone template counts between approximately 2-week samples significantly increased with total template count across all healthy donors.

The gene calls are TRBV5-1 and TRBJ2-1; D remains unclear. The sample was blood. The receptor comes from a person aged 18 to 70 in good health. The CDR3 reads CASSPESYEQFF. For the CDR3, the DNA is TGCGCCAGCAGCCCGGAGTCCTATGAGCAGTTCTTC.